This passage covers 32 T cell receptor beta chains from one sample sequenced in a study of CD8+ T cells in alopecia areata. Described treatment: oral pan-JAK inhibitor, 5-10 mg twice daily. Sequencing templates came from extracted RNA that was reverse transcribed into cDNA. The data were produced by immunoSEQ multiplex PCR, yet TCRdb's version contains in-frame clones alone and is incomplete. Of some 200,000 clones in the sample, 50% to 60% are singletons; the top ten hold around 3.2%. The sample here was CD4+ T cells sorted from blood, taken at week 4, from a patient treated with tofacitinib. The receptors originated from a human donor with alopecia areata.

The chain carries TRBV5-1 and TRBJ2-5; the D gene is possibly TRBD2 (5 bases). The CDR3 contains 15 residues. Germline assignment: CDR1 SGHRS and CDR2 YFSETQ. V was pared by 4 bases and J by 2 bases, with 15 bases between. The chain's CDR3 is CASSLVGRTQETQYF. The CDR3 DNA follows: TGCGCCAGCAGCCTGGTAGGACGGACTCAAGAGACCCAGTACTTC. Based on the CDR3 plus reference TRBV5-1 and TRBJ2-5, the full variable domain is KAGVTQTPRYLIKTRGQQVTLSCSPISGHRSVSWYQQTPGQGLQFLFEYFSETQRNKGNFPGRFSGRQFSNSRSEMNVSTLELGDSALYLCASSLVGRTQETQYFGPGTRLLVL.

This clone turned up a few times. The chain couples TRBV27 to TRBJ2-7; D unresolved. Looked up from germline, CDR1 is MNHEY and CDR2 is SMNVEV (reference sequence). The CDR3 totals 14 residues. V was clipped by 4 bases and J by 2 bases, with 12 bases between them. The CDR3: CASSYRPPTYEQYF. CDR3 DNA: TGTGCCAGCAGTTACCGTCCCCCCACCTACGAGCAGTACTTC.

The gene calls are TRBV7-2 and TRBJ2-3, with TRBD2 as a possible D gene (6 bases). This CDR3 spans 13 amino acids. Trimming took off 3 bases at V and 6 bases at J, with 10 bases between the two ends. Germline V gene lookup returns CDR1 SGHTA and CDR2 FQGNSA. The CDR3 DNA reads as TGTGCCAGCAGCTTCACGGGGAGGGATACGCAGTATTTT. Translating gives CASSFTGRDTQYF.

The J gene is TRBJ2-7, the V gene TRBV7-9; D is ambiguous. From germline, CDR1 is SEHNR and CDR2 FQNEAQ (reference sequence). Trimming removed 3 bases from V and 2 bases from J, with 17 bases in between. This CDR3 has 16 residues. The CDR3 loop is CASSFPGRSSPYEQYF. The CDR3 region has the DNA TGTGCCAGCAGCTTTCCCGGGCGCTCTTCGCCCTACGAGCAGTACTTC. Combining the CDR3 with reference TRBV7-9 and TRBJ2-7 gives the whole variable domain DTGVSQNPRHKITKRGQNVTFRCDPISEHNRLYWYRQTLGQGPEFLTYFQNEAQLEKSRLLSDRFSAERPKGSFSTLEIQRTEQGDSAMYLCASSFPGRSSPYEQYFGPGTRLTVT.

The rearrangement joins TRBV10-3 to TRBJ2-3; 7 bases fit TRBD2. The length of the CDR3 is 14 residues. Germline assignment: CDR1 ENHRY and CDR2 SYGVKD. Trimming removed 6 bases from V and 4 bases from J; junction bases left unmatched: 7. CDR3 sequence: CAISARLAADTQYF. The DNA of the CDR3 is TGTGCCATCAGCGCCCGACTAGCAGCAGATACGCAGTATTTT.

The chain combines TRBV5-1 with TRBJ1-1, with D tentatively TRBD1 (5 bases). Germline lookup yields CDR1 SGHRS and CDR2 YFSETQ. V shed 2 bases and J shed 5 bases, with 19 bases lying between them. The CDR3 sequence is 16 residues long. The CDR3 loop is CASSFSGLEGWTEAFF. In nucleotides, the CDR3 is TGCGCCAGCAGCTTTTCGGGGCTAGAGGGATGGACTGAAGCTTTCTTT.

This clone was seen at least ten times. The CDR3 DNA follows: TGTGCCAGCAGCTCCGACAGTGTACGAAGCTACACCTTC. This translates into CASSSDSVRSYTF. The genes are TRBV7-8 and TRBJ1-2, with D perhaps TRBD1 (5 bases). This CDR3 spans 13 amino acids. Between the trimmed V and J ends, which lost 4 bases and 9 bases, there was a span of 15 bases. In germline, CDR1 is SGHVS, CDR2 FQNEAQ. Filled out from reference TRBV7-8 and TRBJ1-2, the complete variable domain reads GAGVSQSPRYKVAKRGQDVALRCDPISGHVSLFWYQQALGQGPEFLTYFQNEAQLDKSGLPSDRFFAERPEGSVSTLKIQRTQQEDSAVYLCASSSDSVRSYTFGSGTRLTVV.

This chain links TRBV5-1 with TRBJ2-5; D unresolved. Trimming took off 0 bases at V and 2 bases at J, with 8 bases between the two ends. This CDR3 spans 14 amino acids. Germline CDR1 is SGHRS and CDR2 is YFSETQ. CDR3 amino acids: CASSLGRAQETQYF. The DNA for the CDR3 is TGCGCCAGCAGCTTGGGCCGGGCGCAAGAGACCCAGTACTTC.

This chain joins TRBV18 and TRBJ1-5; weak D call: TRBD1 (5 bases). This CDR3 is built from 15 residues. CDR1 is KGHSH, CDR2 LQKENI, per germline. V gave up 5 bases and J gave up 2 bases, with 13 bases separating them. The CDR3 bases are TGTGCCAGCTCAACTTCGACAGTTGGCAATCAGCCCCAGCATTTT. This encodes CASSTSTVGNQPQHF.

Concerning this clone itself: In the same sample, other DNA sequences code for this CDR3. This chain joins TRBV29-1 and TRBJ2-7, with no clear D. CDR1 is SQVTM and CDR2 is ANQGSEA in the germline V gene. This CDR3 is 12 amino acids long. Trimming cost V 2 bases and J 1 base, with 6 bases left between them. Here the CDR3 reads CSVELGSYEQYF. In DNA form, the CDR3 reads TGCAGCGTTGAATTAGGGTCCTACGAGCAGTACTTC.

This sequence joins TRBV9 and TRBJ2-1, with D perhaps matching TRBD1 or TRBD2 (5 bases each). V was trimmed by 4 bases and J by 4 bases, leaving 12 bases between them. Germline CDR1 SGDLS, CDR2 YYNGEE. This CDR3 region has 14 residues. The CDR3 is CASSSGRVYNEQFF. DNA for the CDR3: TGTGCCAGCAGCTCGGGACGAGTTTACAATGAGCAGTTCTTC.

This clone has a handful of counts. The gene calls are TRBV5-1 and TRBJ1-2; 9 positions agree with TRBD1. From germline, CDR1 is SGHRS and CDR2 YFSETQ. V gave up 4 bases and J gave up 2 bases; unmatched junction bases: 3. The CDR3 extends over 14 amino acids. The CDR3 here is CASSRDRANYGYTF. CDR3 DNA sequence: TGCGCCAGCAGCCGGGACAGGGCGAACTATGGCTACACCTTC.

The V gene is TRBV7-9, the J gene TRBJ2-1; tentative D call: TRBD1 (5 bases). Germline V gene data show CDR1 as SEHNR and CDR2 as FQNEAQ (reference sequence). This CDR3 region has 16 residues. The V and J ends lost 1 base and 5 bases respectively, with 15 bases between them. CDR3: CASSLGIGAVNNEQFF. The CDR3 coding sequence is TGTGCCAGCAGCTTAGGTATAGGGGCGGTCAACAATGAGCAGTTCTTC.

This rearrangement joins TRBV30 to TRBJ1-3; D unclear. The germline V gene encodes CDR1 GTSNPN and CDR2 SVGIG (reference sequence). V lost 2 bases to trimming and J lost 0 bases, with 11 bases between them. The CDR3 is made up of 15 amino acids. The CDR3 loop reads CAWSKEFLSGNTIYF. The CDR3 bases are TGTGCCTGGAGTAAGGAGTTCCTCTCTGGAAACACCATATATTTT.

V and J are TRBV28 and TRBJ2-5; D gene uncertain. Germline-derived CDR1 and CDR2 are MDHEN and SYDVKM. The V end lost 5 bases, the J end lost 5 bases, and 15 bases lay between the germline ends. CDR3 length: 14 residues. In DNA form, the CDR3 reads TGTGCCAGCAGTCCCCCCGCGACGAGGGAGACCCAGTACTTC. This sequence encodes CASSPPATRETQYF.

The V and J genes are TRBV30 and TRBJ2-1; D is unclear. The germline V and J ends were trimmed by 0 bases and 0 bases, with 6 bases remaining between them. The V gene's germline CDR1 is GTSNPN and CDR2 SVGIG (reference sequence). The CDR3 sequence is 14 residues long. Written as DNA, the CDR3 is TGTGCCTGGAGTGTCGGTAGCTCCTACAATGAGCAGTTCTTC. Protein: CAWSVGSSYNEQFF.

CDR3 amino acids: CASSPRELFF. Here the CDR3 DNA reads TGTGCCAGCAGCCCCCGGGAACTGTTTTTT. This rearrangement joins TRBV2 to TRBJ1-4; D remains unclear. CDR1 and CDR2 (germline): SNHLY, FYNNEI. V lost 6 bases and J lost 12, with 8 bases in between. The CDR3 extends over 10 amino acids.

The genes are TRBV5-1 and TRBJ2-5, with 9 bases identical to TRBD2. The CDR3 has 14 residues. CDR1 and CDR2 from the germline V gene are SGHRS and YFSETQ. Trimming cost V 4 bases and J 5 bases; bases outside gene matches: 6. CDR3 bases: TGCGCCAGCAGCCCGGGACTAGCTAGTGAGACCCAGTACTTC. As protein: CASSPGLASETQYF.

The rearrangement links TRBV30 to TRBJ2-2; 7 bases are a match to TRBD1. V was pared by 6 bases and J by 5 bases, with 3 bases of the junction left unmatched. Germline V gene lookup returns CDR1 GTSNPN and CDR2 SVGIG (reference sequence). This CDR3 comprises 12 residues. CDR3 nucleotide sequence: TGTGCCTGTCAGGGGGAAACCGGGGAGCTGTTTTTT. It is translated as CACQGETGELFF.

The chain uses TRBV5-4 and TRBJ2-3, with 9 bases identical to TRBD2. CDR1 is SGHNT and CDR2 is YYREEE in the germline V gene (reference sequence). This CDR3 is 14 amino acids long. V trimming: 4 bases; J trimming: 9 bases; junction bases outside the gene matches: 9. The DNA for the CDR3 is TGTGCCAGCAGCCTGGCCCGACTAGCGGCGACGCAGTATTTT. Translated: CASSLARLAATQYF.

As DNA, the CDR3 is TGTGCCACCAGCAAAGGGGGTAGCGGAGGGCACCGGGAGCTGTTTTTT. Amino acid sequence: CATSKGGSGGHRELFF. The V gene is TRBV15, the J gene TRBJ2-2; D tentatively fits TRBD1 or TRBD2 (6 bases each). The CDR3 is 16 amino acids. Germline CDR1 LNHNV, CDR2 YYDKDF (reference sequence). V lost 4 bases to trimming and J lost 9 bases, with 21 bases between them.

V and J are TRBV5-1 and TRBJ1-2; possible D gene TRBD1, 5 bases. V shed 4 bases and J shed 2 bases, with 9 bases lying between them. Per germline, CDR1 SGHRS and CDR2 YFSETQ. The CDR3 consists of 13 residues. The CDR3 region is CASSIGGNYGYTF. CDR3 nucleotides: TGCGCCAGCAGCATTGGGGGAAACTATGGCTACACCTTC.

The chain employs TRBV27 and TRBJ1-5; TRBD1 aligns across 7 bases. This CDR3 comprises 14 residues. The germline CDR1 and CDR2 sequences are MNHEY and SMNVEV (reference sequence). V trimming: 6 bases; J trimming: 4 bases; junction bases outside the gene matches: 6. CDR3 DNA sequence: TGTGCCAGCAGATCGATGGGACAGAATCAGCCCCAGCATTTT. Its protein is CASRSMGQNQPQHF.

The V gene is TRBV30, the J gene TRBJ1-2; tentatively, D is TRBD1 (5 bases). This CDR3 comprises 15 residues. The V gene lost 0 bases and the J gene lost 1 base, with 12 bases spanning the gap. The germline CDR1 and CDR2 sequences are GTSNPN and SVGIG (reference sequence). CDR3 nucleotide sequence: TGTGCCTGGAGTGTTCTGGGGCCGAGTAACTATGGCTACACCTTC. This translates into CAWSVLGPSNYGYTF.

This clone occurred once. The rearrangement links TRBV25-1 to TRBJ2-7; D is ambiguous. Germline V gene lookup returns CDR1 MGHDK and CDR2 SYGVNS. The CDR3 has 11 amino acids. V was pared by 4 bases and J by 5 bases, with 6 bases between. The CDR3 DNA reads TGTGCCAGCAGTGGACGGGACGAGCAGTACTTC. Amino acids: CASSGRDEQYF.

The CDR3 reads CASSSGVVTRGMEGTQYF. The DNA for the CDR3 is TGTGCCAGCAGTTCCGGGGTTGTCACTAGGGGTATGGAGGGTACGCAGTATTTT. The chain is built from TRBV27 and TRBJ2-3, with D perhaps TRBD2 (6 bases). V lost 4 bases and J 8 bases, leaving 28 bases between the germline ends. Germline V gives CDR1 MNHEY, CDR2 SMNVEV (reference sequence). The CDR3 has 18 amino acids.

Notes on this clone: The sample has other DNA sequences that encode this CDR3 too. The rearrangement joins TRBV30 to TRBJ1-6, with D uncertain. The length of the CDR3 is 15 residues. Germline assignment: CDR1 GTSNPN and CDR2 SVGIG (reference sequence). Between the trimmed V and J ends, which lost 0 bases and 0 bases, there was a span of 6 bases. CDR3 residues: CAWSVRSSYNSPLHF. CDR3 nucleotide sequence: TGTGCCTGGAGTGTACGGAGCTCCTATAATTCACCCCTCCACTTT.

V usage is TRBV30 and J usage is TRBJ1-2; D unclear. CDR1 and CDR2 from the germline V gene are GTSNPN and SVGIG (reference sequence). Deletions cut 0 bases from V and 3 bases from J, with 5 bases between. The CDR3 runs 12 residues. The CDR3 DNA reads TGTGCCTGGAGTGTCACCCACTATGGCTACACCTTC. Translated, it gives CAWSVTHYGYTF.

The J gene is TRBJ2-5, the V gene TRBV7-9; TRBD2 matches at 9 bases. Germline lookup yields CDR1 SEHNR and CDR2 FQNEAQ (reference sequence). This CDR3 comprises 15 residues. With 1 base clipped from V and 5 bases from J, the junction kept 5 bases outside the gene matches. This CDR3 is CASSLVRGGPETQYF. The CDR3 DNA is TGTGCCAGCAGCTTAGTGCGGGGGGGCCCGGAGACCCAGTACTTC.

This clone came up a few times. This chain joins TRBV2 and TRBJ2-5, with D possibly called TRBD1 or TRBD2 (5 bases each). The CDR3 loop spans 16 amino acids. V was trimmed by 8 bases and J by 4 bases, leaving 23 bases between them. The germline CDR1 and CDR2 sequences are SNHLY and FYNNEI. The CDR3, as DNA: TGTGCCAGCGGGGCCCTTACCGGGACCCTGGGAGAGACCCAGTACTTC. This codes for CASGALTGTLGETQYF.

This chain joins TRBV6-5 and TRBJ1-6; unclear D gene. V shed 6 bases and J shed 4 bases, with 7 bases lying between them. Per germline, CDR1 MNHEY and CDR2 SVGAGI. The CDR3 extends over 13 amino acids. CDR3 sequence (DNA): TGTGCCAGCAGACCAGAGTATAATTCACCCCTCCACTTT. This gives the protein CASRPEYNSPLHF.

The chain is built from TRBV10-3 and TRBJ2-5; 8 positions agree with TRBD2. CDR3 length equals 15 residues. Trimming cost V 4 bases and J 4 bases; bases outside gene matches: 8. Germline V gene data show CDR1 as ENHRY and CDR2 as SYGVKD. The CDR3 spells CAISAGGLARETQYF. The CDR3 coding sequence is TGTGCCATCAGTGCCGGAGGACTAGCAAGAGAGACCCAGTACTTC.